This T cell receptor (beta chain) was sequenced in a study of beta chain features in type 1 diabetes. Germline V CDR1 and CDR2: SGHTA, FQGNSA. Trimming removed 2 bases from V and 4 bases from J, with 8 bases in between. This CDR3 is built from 13 residues. This clone has just a few counts. Its specificity is unknown. Findings of the study overall: Relative to healthy donors, patients appeared to have naive, central memory and Treg TCRB repertoires that were more similar. VDJ junctions in type 1 diabetes patients carried more deletions and fewer insertions.

cDNA synthesis used the whole RNA isolate, giving expressed TCRB sequences. Generated by immunoSEQ multiplex PCR, the TCRdb table keeps only in-frame clones and is missing some. The top ten hold around 0.065% of the sample, which has hundreds of thousands of clones, roughly 30% seen once. Roughly 110 mL of blood, on average, came from one heparinised draw per donor. Researchers reported sorting CD4+ naive, central memory, regulatory and stem cell-like memory cells via CD45RO/CCR7/CD25/CD127/CD95/CD27. The sequencing input was naive CD4+ T cells from blood. The V gene is TRBV7-2, the J gene TRBJ1-2; D not resolved. The TCR comes from a man aged 18 to 35 in good health. The CDR3 DNA reads as TGTGCCAGCAGCTTATTACAGATCTATGGCTACACCTTC. As protein: CASSLLQIYGYTF.